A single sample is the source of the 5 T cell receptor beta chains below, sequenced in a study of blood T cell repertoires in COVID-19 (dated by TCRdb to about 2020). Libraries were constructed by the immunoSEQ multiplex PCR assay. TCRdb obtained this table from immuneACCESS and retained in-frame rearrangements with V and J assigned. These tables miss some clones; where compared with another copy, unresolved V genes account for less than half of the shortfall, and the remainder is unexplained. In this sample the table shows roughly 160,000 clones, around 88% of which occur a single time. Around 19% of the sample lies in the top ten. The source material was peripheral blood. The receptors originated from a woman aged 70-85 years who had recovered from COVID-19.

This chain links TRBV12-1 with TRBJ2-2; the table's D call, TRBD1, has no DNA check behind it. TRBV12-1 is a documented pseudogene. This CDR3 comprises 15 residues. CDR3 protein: CASSTRDRNTGELFF. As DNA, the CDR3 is TGTGCCAGCAGCACCCGGGACAGAAACACCGGGGAGCTGTTTTTT.

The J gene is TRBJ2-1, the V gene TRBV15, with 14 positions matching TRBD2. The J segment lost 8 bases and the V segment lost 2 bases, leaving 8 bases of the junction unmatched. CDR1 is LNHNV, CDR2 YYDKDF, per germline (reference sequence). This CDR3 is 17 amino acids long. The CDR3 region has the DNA TGTGCCACCAGCAGACGACTAGCGGGAGGGCCTGGTGATGAGCAGTTCTTC. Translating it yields CATSRRLAGGPGDEQFF.

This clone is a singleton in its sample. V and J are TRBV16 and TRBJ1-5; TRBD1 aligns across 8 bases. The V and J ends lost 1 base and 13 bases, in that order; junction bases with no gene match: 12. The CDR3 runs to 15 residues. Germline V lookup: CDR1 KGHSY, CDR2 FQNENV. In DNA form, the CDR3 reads TGTGCCAGCAGCCAATTGGGGTCTCGGGACAGGTCGCAGCATTTT. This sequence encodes CASSQLGSRDRSQHF.

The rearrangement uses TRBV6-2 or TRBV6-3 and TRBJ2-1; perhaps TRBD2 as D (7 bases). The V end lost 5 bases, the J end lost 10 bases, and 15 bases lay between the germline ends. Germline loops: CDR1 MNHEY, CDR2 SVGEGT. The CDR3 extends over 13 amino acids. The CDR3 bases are TGTGCCAGCAGTGGGGCTAGGGGGGGGGAGCAGTTCTTC. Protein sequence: CASSGARGGEQFF.

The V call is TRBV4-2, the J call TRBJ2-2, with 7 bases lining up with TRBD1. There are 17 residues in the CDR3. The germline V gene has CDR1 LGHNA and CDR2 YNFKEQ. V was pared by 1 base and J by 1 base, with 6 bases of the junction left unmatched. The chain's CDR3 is CASSQGQGPGNTGELFF. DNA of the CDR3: TGTGCCAGCAGCCAAGGACAGGGCCCGGGGAACACCGGGGAGCTGTTTTTT.